This TCR beta chain was recorded in a study of T cells after posttransplantation cyclophosphamide. Treatment was busulfan-fludarabine conditioning, a marrow graft, and cyclophosphamide on days +3 and +4. Here immunoSEQ multiplex PCR was the method, and the copy in TCRdb shows in-frame clones only, minus some. Of around 17,000 clones in the sample, roughly nine tenths were seen once. Germline V gene sequence: CDR1 SGHTA, CDR2 FQGNSA. The CDR3 is 18 amino acids. Trimming removed 0 bases from V and 8 bases from J; junction bases left unmatched: 12. This sequence originates from a male patient aged 55-69 years who received an allogeneic stem cell transplant from a related donor and was CMV-positive. The graft donor may have given rise to some T cells. This chain connects TRBV7-2 to TRBJ2-3; 12 bases map to TRBD2. Sample: CD4+ T cells sorted from blood, taken after allogeneic stem cell transplant with posttransplant cyclophosphamide. The CDR3 here is CASSLAPVASGGGVTQYF. The CDR3 DNA reads TGTGCCAGCAGCTTAGCGCCAGTGGCTAGCGGGGGGGGTGTTACGCAGTATTTT.